These 26 T cell receptor beta chains came from one sample sequenced in a study of human T cells and chemical hapten exposure. Time point specified: patch test 1, 2 weeks after DPC sensitization. Noted treatment: therapeutic diphenylcyclopropenone sensitization with weekly scalp DPC. MiXCR was run by TCRdb on the RACE reads, yielding one entry per CDR3 protein. The table has some 180,000 distinct CDR3 sequences, approximately 20% seen once. The input for sequencing was whole blood, taken in connection with sensitization to the hapten diphenylcyclopropenone (DPC). Every receptor here comes from a woman between 50 and 59 years old with alopecia areata. Some clones in this sample may be carry-over from other donors' samples.

In this sample, this clonotype turned up a few times. The rearrangement joins TRBV12-3 or TRBV12-4 to TRBJ1-1; possibly TRBD1 for D (6 bases). V lost 5 bases, J lost 6 bases, and 16 bases lay in between. The CDR3 totals 14 residues. CDR3 in amino acids: CASSRAGAWSEAFF. DNA for the CDR3: TGTGCCAGCAGTCGGGCGGGGGCTTGGTCTGAAGCTTTCTTT.

This clonotype came up many times. This chain links TRBV28 with TRBJ2-7; D is ambiguous. The germline V and J ends were trimmed by 3 bases and 2 bases, with 11 bases remaining between them. The germline V gene has CDR1 MDHEN and CDR2 SYDVKM. This CDR3 spans 14 amino acids. The CDR3 DNA reads TGTGCCAGCAGTTTGTCCCTGGCCCCCTACGAGCAGTACTTC. It codes for CASSLSLAPYEQYF.

This chain uses TRBV29-1 with TRBJ1-2; 10 bases align to TRBD1. The CDR3 sequence is 13 residues long. CDR1 and CDR2 (germline): SQVTM, ANQGSEA. Trimming removed 7 bases from V and 4 bases from J; junction bases left unmatched: 6. CDR3: CSAQTGGGYGYTF. The DNA of the CDR3 is TGCAGCGCCCAGACAGGGGGCGGCTATGGCTACACCTTC.

V usage is TRBV10-3 and J usage is TRBJ2-7; D not resolved. This CDR3 comprises 12 residues. Germline V gene data show CDR1 as ENHRY and CDR2 as SYGVKD. V lost 2 bases, J lost 7 bases, and 9 bases lay in between. The DNA of the CDR3 is TGTGCCATCAGTGAGAGGGTGGGGGAGCAGTACTTC. Residues: CAISERVGEQYF.

This clonotype was observed a few times. The CDR3 DNA reads TGTGCCAGCTCACCAAGTTCAGCCAACAATGAGCAGTTCTTC. Protein: CASSPSSANNEQFF. This chain links TRBV18 with TRBJ2-1; D ambiguous. Trimming pared 2 bases from V and 5 bases from J, leaving 10 bases between. The CDR3 sequence is 14 residues long. Germline loops: CDR1 KGHSH, CDR2 LQKENI.

This clonotype was seen repeatedly, ten times or more. The chain couples TRBV5-1 to TRBJ2-5, with 7 nucleotides matching TRBD2. The trim removed 4 bases at V and 2 bases at J, leaving 11 bases unmatched. Germline V gives CDR1 SGHRS, CDR2 YFSETQ. The CDR3 runs to 16 residues. This CDR3 reads CASSTGRWEGQETQYF. DNA of the CDR3: TGCGCCAGCAGCACCGGTCGGTGGGAGGGACAAGAGACCCAGTACTTC.

Only a few counts were recorded for this clonotype. This chain links TRBV5-1 with TRBJ1-1; 12 positions match TRBD1. This CDR3 is 12 amino acids long. CDR1 is SGHRS and CDR2 is YFSETQ in the germline V gene. The V segment lost 6 bases and the J segment 11 bases; nucleotides outside the gene matches: 5. In nucleotides, the CDR3 is TGCGCCAGCAAAGGGACAGGGGGCGCGGCTTTCTTT. Residues: CASKGTGGAAFF.

The gene calls are TRBV9 and TRBJ2-7; maybe TRBD2 (5 bases). This CDR3 comprises 15 residues. The V end was cut by 0 bases, the J end by 2 bases, with 12 bases between. CDR1 and CDR2 from the germline V gene are SGDLS and YYNGEE. CDR3 amino acids: CASSVGDSGTYEQYF. DNA for the CDR3: TGTGCCAGCAGCGTAGGGGATTCGGGGACCTACGAGCAGTACTTC.

The rearrangement uses TRBV20-1 and TRBJ1-6, with D unresolved. Germline CDR1 reads DFQATT; CDR2 reads SNEGSKA (reference sequence). Trimming shortened V by 3 bases and J by 3 bases, and 9 bases separated the two germline ends. The CDR3 spans 14 residues. The CDR3 coding sequence is TGCAGTGCTAGGGCCAGCTACTATAATTCACCCCTCCACTTT. Its protein product is CSARASYYNSPLHF.

The V and J genes are TRBV6-5 and TRBJ2-3; TRBD1 matches at 7 bases. Germline V gene data show CDR1 as MNHEY and CDR2 as SVGAGI. V lost 6 bases to trimming and J lost 0 bases; unmatched junction nucleotides: 6. There are 15 residues in the CDR3. The CDR3 bases are TGTGCCAGCAGCCATACAGGGGCTAGCACAGATACGCAGTATTTT. Translated: CASSHTGASTDTQYF.

This clonotype showed up just a few times. This chain uses TRBV9 with TRBJ2-5; no firm D call. Germline V gene sequence: CDR1 SGDLS, CDR2 YYNGEE. V shed 2 bases and J shed 5 bases, with 13 bases lying between them. This CDR3 comprises 14 residues. In DNA form, the CDR3 reads TGTGCCAGCAGCGTCGGTCAGCCTCAGGAGACCCAGTACTTC. Its translation: CASSVGQPQETQYF. The full variable domain, in which reference TRBV9 and TRBJ2-5 provide the parts outside the CDR3, is DSGVTQTPKHLITATGQRVTLRCSPRSGDLSVYWYQQSLDQGLQFLIQYYNGEERAKGNILERFSAQQFPDLHSELNLSSLELGDSALYFCASSVGQPQETQYFGPGTRLLVL.

The chain links TRBV5-1 to TRBJ2-7, with 14 bases matching TRBD2. Germline V gene data show CDR1 as SGHRS and CDR2 as YFSETQ. The CDR3 totals 14 residues. The J segment lost 7 bases and the V segment lost 2 bases, leaving 2 bases of the junction unmatched. The CDR3 coding sequence is TGCGCCAGCAGCTTCGGGACTAGCGGGAGTGAGCAGTACTTC. Protein product: CASSFGTSGSEQYF.

This clonotype was observed a handful of times. The chain uses TRBV30 and TRBJ2-7; 7 bases are shared with TRBD2. The J segment lost 2 bases and the V segment lost 1 base, leaving 2 bases of the junction unmatched. Looked up from germline, CDR1 is GTSNPN and CDR2 is SVGIG (reference sequence). There are 13 residues in the CDR3. The CDR3 coding sequence is TGTGCCTGGAGTGGCAGCGGGACCTACGAGCAGTACTTC. Translation gives CAWSGSGTYEQYF.

This clonotype occurred a few times. The CDR3 DNA reads as TGCGCCAGCAGCTTGGACAGTTTTGCTGAAGCTTTCTTT. Its protein product is CASSLDSFAEAFF. The chain recombines TRBV5-1 with TRBJ1-1; no firm D call. Germline values: CDR1 SGHRS, CDR2 YFSETQ. The germline V and J ends were trimmed by 0 bases and 6 bases, with 9 bases remaining between them. The length of the CDR3 is 13 residues.

In its sample, this clonotype was seen a few times. V gene TRBV11-2 combines with J gene TRBJ2-7; 8 nucleotides line up with TRBD1. V dropped 2 bases and J dropped 1; count of bases not matched to a gene: 4. CDR3 length: 15 amino acids. The V gene's germline CDR1 is SGHAT and CDR2 FQNNGV. The CDR3 nucleotides are TGTGCCAGCAGCTTATCCACAGGGGGATCCTACGAGCAGTACTTC. Translation: CASSLSTGGSYEQYF.

This clonotype has a handful of counts. The chain combines TRBV11-2 with TRBJ1-3, with D possibly being TRBD1 (5 bases). The CDR3 sequence is 14 residues long. Germline V gene lookup returns CDR1 SGHAT and CDR2 FQNNGV. V lost 1 base to trimming and J lost 4 bases, with 8 bases between them. The CDR3 region is CASSLAGQGNTIYF. The DNA for the CDR3 is TGTGCCAGCAGCTTAGCAGGGCAGGGAAACACCATATATTTT.

The gene calls are TRBV7-9 and TRBJ1-5, with D possibly matching TRBD1 (6 bases). The V end was cut by 1 base, the J end by 3 bases, with 7 bases between. The CDR3 sequence is 14 residues long. Germline V gene lookup returns CDR1 SEHNR and CDR2 FQNEAQ (reference sequence). The chain's CDR3 is CASSLGQANQPQHF. The DNA for the CDR3 is TGTGCCAGCAGCTTAGGACAGGCCAATCAGCCCCAGCATTTT.

This clonotype was seen only a few times. This chain links TRBV29-1 with TRBJ1-1; D gene unclear. Germline CDR1 SQVTM, CDR2 ANQGSEA. V lost 4 bases, J lost 2 bases, and 5 bases lay in between. This CDR3 has 11 amino acids. CDR3 sequence reads: CSVGTNTEAFF. As DNA, the CDR3 is TGCAGCGTTGGGACTAACACTGAAGCTTTCTTT.

The V and J genes are TRBV29-1 and TRBJ1-1, with D perhaps matching TRBD1 (6 bases). CDR1 and CDR2 from the germline V gene are SQVTM and ANQGSEA. V lost 4 bases to trimming and J lost 3 bases, with 12 bases between them. CDR3 length: 13 amino acids. The CDR3 loop is CSVALGGDTEAFF. CDR3 sequence (DNA): TGCAGCGTTGCCTTAGGGGGGGACACTGAAGCTTTCTTT.

J is TRBJ2-7 and V is TRBV27, with TRBD2 matching 8 bases. Germline V gives CDR1 MNHEY, CDR2 SMNVEV (reference sequence). The CDR3 has 15 residues. The junction had 10 bases not matched to a gene; V was cut back by 3 bases and J by 6 bases. CDR3 loop: CASSFREGLISEQYF. In DNA, the CDR3 is TGTGCCAGCAGTTTCCGGGAGGGCCTAATCAGCGAGCAGTACTTC.

The table lists this clonotype with many counts. V and J are TRBV29-1 and TRBJ1-1; possible D gene TRBD1, 5 bases. This CDR3 spans 14 amino acids. Trimming shortened V by 2 bases and J by 4 bases, and 14 bases separated the two germline ends. Germline assignment: CDR1 SQVTM and CDR2 ANQGSEA. The CDR3 reads CSVESTQGSTEAFF. CDR3 coding DNA: TGCAGCGTTGAATCGACCCAGGGCAGCACTGAAGCTTTCTTT. The variable domain in full, completed from reference TRBV29-1 and TRBJ1-1, reads SAVISQKPSRDICQRGTSLTIQCQVDSQVTMMFWYRQQPGQSLTLIATANQGSEATYESGFVIDKFPISRPNLTFSTLTVSNMSPEDSSIYLCSVESTQGSTEAFFGQGTRLTVV.

This clonotype has a count of ten or more. The chain couples TRBV10-3 to TRBJ2-7; tentatively, D is TRBD2 (6 bases). CDR1 ENHRY and CDR2 SYGVKD come from the germline V gene. This CDR3 is 12 amino acids long. V shed 4 bases and J shed 5 bases, with 9 bases lying between them. The CDR3 loop reads CAISGLEDEQYF. In nucleotides, the CDR3 is TGTGCCATCAGTGGACTAGAGGACGAGCAGTACTTC.

This clonotype was detected many times. J is TRBJ2-1 and V is TRBV11-2; 13 positions agree with TRBD2. The V gene end was trimmed by 5 bases and the J gene end by 0 bases; junction bases not matched to a gene: 13. CDR1 SGHAT and CDR2 FQNNGV come from the germline V gene. The CDR3 is made up of 20 amino acids. CDR3 in amino acids: CASSPTSGRARVSSYNEQFF. CDR3 coding DNA: TGTGCCAGCAGCCCAACTAGCGGGAGGGCCCGGGTTAGCTCCTACAATGAGCAGTTCTTC.

The chain joins TRBV9 to TRBJ2-3; TRBD2 aligns across 7 bases. The CDR3 is made up of 16 amino acids. V lost 0 bases, J lost 3 bases, and 7 bases stayed unmatched. Germline CDR1 SGDLS, CDR2 YYNGEE. CDR3 nucleotide sequence: TGTGCCAGCAGCGTAGCCGCGGGAGCCAGGACAGATACGCAGTATTTT. This codes for CASSVAAGARTDTQYF.

This clonotype was detected only a few times. The chain has TRBV10-2 and TRBJ1-1; D is unresolved. Germline V gene data show CDR1 as WSHSY and CDR2 as SAAADI. V shed 5 bases and J shed 0 bases, with 7 bases lying between them. This CDR3 region has 13 residues. CDR3 in amino acids: CASSTKMNTEAFF. In DNA, the CDR3 is TGCGCCAGCAGTACCAAGATGAACACTGAAGCTTTCTTT.

The J gene is TRBJ1-5, the V gene TRBV3-1; TRBD1 aligns across 11 bases. CDR1 and CDR2 (germline): LGHDT, YNNKEL (reference sequence). J was trimmed by 2 bases and V by 4 bases; bases with no gene match: 1. CDR3 length equals 15 residues. CDR3 protein: CASSPGQGGNQPQHF. DNA for the CDR3: TGTGCCAGCAGCCCGGGACAGGGGGGCAATCAGCCCCAGCATTTT.